This T cell receptor (beta chain) stems from a study of identifying expanded T cells in peripheral blood. Study-wide results and limits: About 1.2 clones differed between technical replicates, versus about 17 and 20 over time. Variance in clone template counts between approximately two-week samples significantly increased with total template count across all healthy donors.

In its sample, this clone was seen once. Its cognate antigen is unknown. Assay: immunoSEQ multiplex PCR; the TCRdb copy retains only in-frame clones and omits some. The sample lists 50,000 to 65,000 clones; approximately 83% were seen once. During the collection period, no donor immune events like infections were recorded. Germline CDR1 reads SGHRS; CDR2 reads YFSETQ. Trimming took off 0 bases at V and 6 bases at J, with 12 bases between the two ends. This CDR3 has 14 amino acids. This receptor was obtained from a person between 18 and 75 years old in good health. V is TRBV5-1 and J is TRBJ2-5; TRBD2 is a possible D gene (5 bases). The specimen sequenced was blood. The CDR3 here is CASSLDEGRQTQYF. CDR3 in DNA: TGCGCCAGCAGCTTGGATGAAGGGAGACAGACCCAGTACTTC. Using reference TRBV5-1 and TRBJ2-5 for the parts outside the CDR3, the full variable domain is KAGVTQTPRYLIKTRGQQVTLSCSPISGHRSVSWYQQTPGQGLQFLFEYFSETQRNKGNFPGRFSGRQFSNSRSEMNVSTLELGDSALYLCASSLDEGRQTQYFGPGTRLLVL.